This is a list of T cell receptor beta chains from one sample in a study of long-term antiretroviral therapy in people with HIV. The method was immunoSEQ multiplex PCR; TCRdb's version includes in-frame clones alone and lacks a portion of them. The repertoire holds around 28,000 clones, 75% to 90% seen once, with more than 8% in the top ten. The sample was unsorted PBMCs, taken almost 2.9 years after starting antiretroviral therapy. The receptors shown here come from a man aged 25 to 45 with HIV. CDR3s include the opening cysteine and the closing phenylalanine or tryptophan. A D gene is named only where the DNA matches it firmly. The listing skips clone size in some rows; elsewhere it reads once, few, many or a size class.

size: once; J: TRBJ1-1; V: TRBV7-2; D: TRBD1; DNA: TGTGCCAGCAGCCGAGACAGGGGCCCTGAAGCTTTCTTT; CDR3: CASSRDRGPEAFF
size: .; J: TRBJ1-4; V: TRBV2; D: .; DNA: TGTGCCAGCAGGGCCGGGACAAATGAAAAACTGTTTTTT; CDR3: CASRAGTNEKLFF
size: .; J: TRBJ2-7; V: TRBV19; D: TRBD2; DNA: TGTGCCAGTAGTATAGTAGGCGGGAGTAACGCGGAGCAGTACTTC; CDR3: CASSIVGGSNAEQYF
size: .; J: TRBJ2-5; V: TRBV28; D: .; DNA: TGTGCCAGCAGTTTTTTTATGGGTCGGGAGACCCAGTACTTC; CDR3: CASSFFMGRETQYF
size: .; J: TRBJ2-5; V: TRBV19; D: TRBD1; DNA: TGTGCCAGTAGTGACTACAGGGGAGAGACCCAGTACTTC; CDR3: CASSDYRGETQYF
size: .; J: TRBJ1-4; V: TRBV30; D: TRBD1; DNA: TGTGCCTTCGGACAGGGATTGAGGGAAAAACTGTTTTTT; CDR3: CAFGQGLREKLFF
size: once; J: TRBJ2-2; V: TRBV5-4; D: TRBD2; DNA: TGTGCCAGCAGCCGACTAGCGGGGGGTGGGACCGGGGAGCTGTTTTTT; CDR3: CASSRLAGGGTGELFF
size: .; J: TRBJ2-1; V: TRBV13; D: TRBD2; DNA: TGTGCCAGCAGCTCCGCCTCCCGGACTAGCGGGAGGACGACCTACAATGAGCAGTTCTTC; CDR3: CASSSASRTSGRTTYNEQFF
size: few; J: TRBJ2-5; V: TRBV19; D: .; DNA: TGTGCCAGTAGTCGGGGGGAGACCCAGTACTTC; CDR3: CASSRGETQYF
size: .; J: TRBJ2-4; V: TRBV7-8; D: .; DNA: TGTGCCAGCAGCTCCCGTCGACAGTTCACTCTAGCCAAAAACATTCAGTACTTC; CDR3: CASSSRRQFTLAKNIQYF
size: .; J: TRBJ2-3; V: TRBV2; D: TRBD2; DNA: TGTGCCAGCAGTGAAAAGAGCGGGGCAAGCACAGATACGCAGTATTTT; CDR3: CASSEKSGASTDTQYF
size: .; J: TRBJ1-2; V: TRBV29-1; D: TRBD1; DNA: TGCAGCGTTGGGGACAGGGGGAGCTATGGCTACACCTTC; CDR3: CSVGDRGSYGYTF
size: .; J: TRBJ2-5; V: TRBV6-1; D: .; DNA: TGTGCCAGCAGTGAAGCGGGTTGGGCCCGGGACGACAGCCAAGAGACCCAGTACTTC; CDR3: CASSEAGWARDDSQETQYF
size: .; J: TRBJ2-7; V: TRBV5-1; D: TRBD2; DNA: TGCGCCAGCAGCTCGGGACTAGCGGGAGGGAGCTCCTACGAGCAGTACTTC; CDR3: CASSSGLAGGSSYEQYF
size: .; J: TRBJ2-5; V: TRBV6-5; D: .; DNA: TGTGCCAGCAGTTCCCGACTCAGGGACGTGGAGACCCAGTACTTC; CDR3: CASSSRLRDVETQYF
size: .; J: TRBJ2-7; V: TRBV5-1; D: .; DNA: TGCGCCAGCAGCTTGAAACCCCCCCCGCAGGGCCTCCCCTACGAGCAGTACTTC; CDR3: CASSLKPPPQGLPYEQYF
size: .; J: TRBJ1-1; V: TRBV10-3; D: .; DNA: TGTGCCATCAGTGATGACAGACCAGGGGCTTTCTTT; CDR3: CAISDDRPGAFF
size: .; J: TRBJ2-1; V: TRBV4-3; D: TRBD2; DNA: TGCGCCAGCAGCCAAGGACTAGCGGGCCCCTACAATGAGCAGTTCTTC; CDR3: CASSQGLAGPYNEQFF
size: .; J: TRBJ1-3; V: TRBV5-5; D: .; DNA: TGTGCCAGCAGCTTGGGCCAGGGGTCCTCTGGAAACACCATATATTTT; CDR3: CASSLGQGSSGNTIYF
size: .; J: TRBJ2-1; V: TRBV4-3; D: .; DNA: TGCGCCAGCAGCCAGGAAGCTGGGGCGTGGAGCAATGAGCAGTTCTTC; CDR3: CASSQEAGAWSNEQFF
size: .; J: TRBJ2-7; V: TRBV28; D: TRBD1; DNA: TGTGCCAGCAGAACCTCCGGGACAGGGCCCCACGAGCAGTACTTC; CDR3: CASRTSGTGPHEQYF
size: .; J: TRBJ1-2; V: TRBV7-2; D: TRBD1; DNA: TGTGCCAGCAGACGGACAGGGGGCGCTAACTATGGCTACACCTTC; CDR3: CASRRTGGANYGYTF
size: .; J: TRBJ2-3; V: TRBV4-1; D: TRBD2; DNA: TGCGCCAGCAGCCAGCCGGGACTAGGAGGCACAGATACGCAGTATTTT; CDR3: CASSQPGLGGTDTQYF
size: .; J: TRBJ2-5; V: TRBV7-7; D: .; DNA: TGTGCCAGCAGCCCCGGGCTAGCGAGGGAGACCCAGTACTTC; CDR3: CASSPGLARETQYF
size: .; J: TRBJ2-1; V: TRBV19; D: .; DNA: TGTGCCAGTAGTATAAGGGGACCTCCGAGTTATGAGCAGTTCTTC; CDR3: CASSIRGPPSYEQFF
size: .; J: TRBJ2-3; V: TRBV14; D: TRBD1; DNA: TGTGCCAGCAGCACTAGGACAGGCAAATCTCTCCACACAGATACGCAGTATTTT; CDR3: CASSTRTGKSLHTDTQYF
size: .; J: TRBJ2-1; V: TRBV6-1; D: .; DNA: TGTGCCAGCAGTCCTCCTCGGACAGCCTACAATGAGCAGTTCTTC; CDR3: CASSPPRTAYNEQFF
size: .; J: TRBJ2-1; V: TRBV5-6; D: TRBD2; DNA: TGTGCCAGCAGCTTGACTAGCGGGACGTACAATGAGCAGTTCTTC; CDR3: CASSLTSGTYNEQFF
size: .; J: TRBJ1-4; V: TRBV4-1; D: .; DNA: TGCGCCAGCAGCCTTGACAAGGCTGTTGAAAAACTGTTTTTT; CDR3: CASSLDKAVEKLFF
size: .; J: TRBJ2-1; V: TRBV11-2; D: .; DNA: TGTGCCAGCAGCTTAGTTCCGGGACGGCAGGAGCAGTTCTTC; CDR3: CASSLVPGRQEQFF
size: .; J: TRBJ2-7; V: TRBV9; D: TRBD1; DNA: TGTGCCATCCACCGCGGGACAGGGTCCTACGAGCAGTACTTC; CDR3: CAIHRGTGSYEQYF
size: .; J: TRBJ1-4; V: TRBV9; D: .; DNA: TGTGCCAGCAGCGTAGGCGGGCGCCTGAATGAAAAACTGTTTTTT; CDR3: CASSVGGRLNEKLFF
size: .; J: TRBJ1-5; V: TRBV7-6; D: TRBD1; DNA: TGTGCCAGCAGCCCCGGGACAGGGCCTCAGCCCCAGCATTTT; CDR3: CASSPGTGPQPQHF
size: .; J: TRBJ1-1; V: TRBV2; D: TRBD1; DNA: TGTGCCAGCAGCGGCGAATCCGGGAGGGGGCTTATGACTGAAGCTTTCTTT; CDR3: CASSGESGRGLMTEAFF
size: .; J: TRBJ1-1; V: TRBV30; D: .; DNA: TGTGCCTGGAACCGGAGATTGAACACTGAAGCTTTCTTT; CDR3: CAWNRRLNTEAFF
size: .; J: TRBJ2-7; V: TRBV7-9; D: .; DNA: TGTGCCAGCAGCTTCCGACAGGTCGAGCAGTACTTC; CDR3: CASSFRQVEQYF
size: .; J: TRBJ1-1; V: TRBV9; D: .; DNA: TGTGCCAGCAGCGTATCGGGGGCGAATGAAGCTTTCTTT; CDR3: CASSVSGANEAFF
size: .; J: TRBJ1-3; V: TRBV12-2; D: .; DNA: TGTGCAAGTCGCCCTCTCAGGGATAGAAACACCATATATTTT; CDR3: CASRPLRDRNTIYF
size: once; J: TRBJ1-1; V: TRBV15; D: .; DNA: TGTGCCACCAGCAGAGGTAGCGTCACTGAAGCTTTCTTT; CDR3: CATSRGSVTEAFF
size: .; J: TRBJ1-3; V: TRBV12-2; D: .; DNA: TGTGCAAGTCGCTGCTTAGTACCATCCGGGACAGACTCTGGAAACACCATATATTTT; CDR3: CASRCLVPSGTDSGNTIYF
size: .; J: TRBJ2-5; V: TRBV30; D: .; DNA: TGTGCCTGGAGTGTTGGTGGCTACGGCGCGGGGCCTAGAGTGGCCCAGTACTTC; CDR3: CAWSVGGYGAGPRVAQYF
size: .; J: TRBJ2-3; V: TRBV18; D: TRBD2; DNA: TGTGCCAGCTCACCAAGGTCAGCGGGAGGCAGAGATACGCAGTATTTT; CDR3: CASSPRSAGGRDTQYF
size: few; J: TRBJ1-3; V: TRBV14; D: .; DNA: TGTGCCGTCCAGGGACTATATGGAAACACCATATATTTT; CDR3: CAVQGLYGNTIYF
size: .; J: TRBJ2-7; V: TRBV7-6; D: TRBD1; DNA: TGTGCCAGCAGCTTCGACAGGGGGTACGAGCAGTACTTC; CDR3: CASSFDRGYEQYF
size: .; J: TRBJ2-3; V: TRBV6-6; D: .; DNA: TGTGCCAGCAGTTACTTGGCGGGGGCCAGGTTAGATACGCAGTATTTT; CDR3: CASSYLAGARLDTQYF
size: .; J: TRBJ1-4; V: TRBV27; D: .; DNA: TGTGCCAGCAGTTTAACCCTTGCAACTAATGAAAAACTGTTTTTT; CDR3: CASSLTLATNEKLFF
size: few; J: TRBJ2-7; V: TRBV7-2; D: TRBD1; DNA: TGTGCCAGCAGCTACCGGACAGGAAGCGCCTACGAGCAGTACTTC; CDR3: CASSYRTGSAYEQYF
size: medium-sized; J: TRBJ1-5; V: TRBV11-2; D: .; DNA: TGTGCCAGCAGCTTAACAGGTTCGGGGGGTCAGCCCCAGCATTTT; CDR3: CASSLTGSGGQPQHF
size: once; J: TRBJ2-5; V: TRBV6-5; D: .; DNA: TGTGCCAGCAGTGTCGTGGGTAACCAAGAGACCCAGTACTTC; CDR3: CASSVVGNQETQYF
size: .; J: TRBJ2-2; V: TRBV11-2; D: .; DNA: TGTGCCAGCAGCTTAGGACCCCGGGGGATGGACACCGGGGAGCTGTTTTTT; CDR3: CASSLGPRGMDTGELFF
size: few; J: TRBJ2-1; V: TRBV5-6; D: TRBD1; DNA: TGTGCCAGCAGCACGACGGACAGGGGTAATGAGCAGTTCTTC; CDR3: CASSTTDRGNEQFF
size: .; J: TRBJ1-3; V: TRBV21-1; D: .; DNA: TGTGCCAGCAGGAATAGGGTTGGTAGAAACACCATATATTTT; CDR3: CASRNRVGRNTIYF
size: .; J: TRBJ1-4; V: TRBV5-1; D: .; DNA: TGCGCCAGCAGCACCCCAGTGGGGGGGGCTTACGAAAAACTGTTTTTT; CDR3: CASSTPVGGAYEKLFF
size: .; J: TRBJ1-5; V: TRBV12-5; D: .; DNA: TGTGCTAGTGGTTTGGGAACATGTGGACAGATGATTTATAGCAATCAGCCCCAGCATTTT; CDR3: CASGLGTCGQMIYSNQPQHF
size: .; J: TRBJ2-1; V: TRBV7-2; D: .; DNA: TGTGCCAGCAGCTTCACCCGAAACAATGAGCAGTTCTTC; CDR3: CASSFTRNNEQFF
size: .; J: TRBJ1-4; V: TRBV30; D: TRBD1; DNA: TGTGCCTGGACGAAAACAGGGGTCCGGGAAAAACTGTTTTTT; CDR3: CAWTKTGVREKLFF
size: .; J: TRBJ2-5; V: TRBV27; D: .; DNA: TGTGCCAGCAGTATGGACGGCATCCGAGAGACCCAGTACTTC; CDR3: CASSMDGIRETQYF
size: once; J: TRBJ1-6; V: TRBV27; D: TRBD1; DNA: TGTGCCAGCAGAACCGGGACAGGGGATAATTCACCCCTCCACTTT; CDR3: CASRTGTGDNSPLHF
size: .; J: TRBJ2-5; V: TRBV30; D: TRBD1; DNA: TGTGCCTGGAGTGTACAGGGGGTGCAAGAGACCCAGTACTTC; CDR3: CAWSVQGVQETQYF